A selection of T cell receptor beta chains follows, all from one sample in a study of cytomegalovirus exposure and HLA in healthy donors. Some clones are missing from TCRdb's copy, which holds only in-frame ones; the method was immunoSEQ multiplex PCR. Of roughly 160,000 clones listed, about 85% were seen once; the top ten hold 1%. The sequenced material came from PBMCs. These TCRs come from a boy younger than 10 in good health and CMV-seronegative. CDR3s include the opening cysteine and the closing phenylalanine or tryptophan. A D gene is named only where the DNA matches it firmly. Rows may omit the clone size; those that give it use once, few, many or a size class.

D	J	size	V	CDR3	DNA
.	TRBJ1-1	.	TRBV28	CERSGTEAFF	TGTGAGCGATCGGGCACTGAAGCTTTCTTT
TRBD2	TRBJ2-3	.	TRBV5-6	CASSQGTSGTQYF	TGTGCCAGCAGCCAAGGGACTAGTGGCACGCAGTATTTT
TRBD2	TRBJ2-4	.	TRBV28	CATHSLLAGVAKNIQYF	TGTGCCACCCACTCCCTACTAGCGGGAGTAGCCAAAAACATTCAGTACTTC
.	TRBJ2-7	.	TRBV7-6	CASSVQAGYEQYF	TGTGCCAGCAGTGTGCAGGCGGGGTACGAGCAGTACTTC
.	TRBJ2-7	.	TRBV29-1	CSVDGGVRTYEQYF	TGCAGCGTTGATGGCGGGGTTCGAACCTACGAGCAGTACTTC
TRBD1	TRBJ1-6	once	TRBV7-9	CASSFRTGGSISPLHF	TGTGCCAGCAGCTTCCGGACAGGGGGCTCTATTTCACCCCTCCACTTT
TRBD1	TRBJ1-2	.	TRBV19	CASKKTRQGNNYGYTF	TGTGCCAGTAAGAAAACCCGACAGGGTAATAACTATGGCTACACCTTC
.	TRBJ2-1	.	TRBV2	CASSGQSYNEQFF	TGTGCCAGCAGTGGGCAGTCCTACAATGAGCAGTTCTTC
TRBD1	TRBJ1-1	few	TRBV19	CASKRAGGHPEAFF	TGTGCCAGTAAAAGGGCAGGGGGCCATCCTGAAGCTTTCTTT
.	TRBJ2-4	few	TRBV5-4	CASSLARGDSKNIQYF	TGTGCCAGCAGCTTGGCCAGGGGGGACAGTAAAAACATTCAGTACTTC
.	TRBJ1-5	once	TRBV15	CATSRDQARVVSNQPQHF	TGTGCCACCAGCAGAGACCAAGCCAGGGTCGTTAGCAATCAGCCCCAGCATTTT
.	TRBJ2-7	once	TRBV7-9	CASSLGSYEQYF	TGTGCCAGCAGCTTGGGGAGTTACGAGCAGTACTTC
.	TRBJ1-1	.	TRBV7-2	CASSPREPNTEAFF	TGTGCCAGCAGCCCCCGGGAGCCGAACACTGAAGCTTTCTTT
.	TRBJ2-1	.	TRBV5-3	CARSLEGGKQFF	TGTGCCAGAAGCTTGGAGGGCGGGAAGCAGTTCTTC
.	TRBJ1-1	.	TRBV6-1	CASRLGGEAFF	TGTGCCAGCAGATTGGGGGGAGAAGCTTTCTTT
TRBD1	TRBJ2-1	.	TRBV5-4	CASSSPPGTGGGEQFF	TGTGCCAGCAGCTCACCCCCCGGGACAGGGGGCGGTGAGCAGTTCTTC
.	TRBJ1-1	once	TRBV4-1	CASSQERVGGLNTEAFF	TGCGCCAGCAGCCAAGAGAGGGTTGGGGGCCTGAACACTGAAGCTTTCTTT
.	TRBJ1-6	once	TRBV2	CASSDLQSTPLHF	TGTGCCAGCAGTGACTTGCAGTCAACACCCCTCCACTTT
TRBD1	TRBJ1-2	once	TRBV19	CASSIPPRDRGLNYGYTF	TGTGCCAGTAGTATTCCTCCCCGGGACAGGGGGCTTAACTATGGCTACACCTTC
.	TRBJ1-5	once	TRBV28	CASSSWADQPQHF	TGTGCCAGCAGTTCGTGGGCCGATCAGCCCCAGCATTTT